These 12 T cell receptor beta chains originate from one sample sequenced in a study of blood T cells in healthy people across ages (dated by TCRdb to 2014 to 2015). The library was generated by 5' RACE. The sequencer was an Illumina HiSeq 2500. The second PCR ran for about 6 to 11 cycles and used a J-beta primer mix along with a sample-barcoded 5' primer. Using fastp trimming at Q25 and MiXCR clonotype assembly, TCRdb reanalyzed the public sequencing data and kept in-frame beta chains. One record per CDR3 amino acid sequence lists the most common genes and DNA. The sample table contains roughly 1.5 million distinct CDR3 sequences; only one count was recorded for less than 45% of them. Over 3.5% of the sample is taken by the ten largest. Sequenced material: blood. The receptor set was obtained from a woman aged 18-29 years in good health.

Concerning this clonotype itself: One junction end does not reproduce the germline sequence, and a read error may be involved. V is TRBV27 and J is TRBJ2-7, with D perhaps matching TRBD1 or TRBD2 (5 bases each). The germline V gene encodes CDR1 MNHEY and CDR2 SMNVEV (reference sequence). This CDR3 comprises 15 residues. The CDR3 region has the DNA TGTGCCGGCAGTAAAACCGGGACGGGCGCCTACGAGCAGTACTTC. It is translated as CAGSKTGTGAYEQYF.

This chain links TRBV16 with TRBJ1-5; no reliable D call. V was pared by 4 bases and J by 10 bases, with 11 bases between. From germline, CDR1 is KGHSY and CDR2 FQNENV. The CDR3 is 12 amino acids. The CDR3 bases are TGTGCCAGCAGCCGTCCCCAATCCCCCCAGCATTTT. It is translated as CASSRPQSPQHF.

This clonotype showed up many times. The rearrangement links TRBV10-3 to TRBJ1-2, with 7 bases lining up with TRBD1. With 4 bases clipped from V and 0 bases from J, the junction kept 2 bases outside the gene matches. Per germline, CDR1 ENHRY and CDR2 SYGVKD. CDR3 length: 14 residues. CDR3 residues: CAISGQGANYGYTF. CDR3 in DNA: TGTGCCATCAGTGGACAGGGAGCTAACTATGGCTACACCTTC.

The rearrangement uses TRBV20-1 and TRBJ2-5; D is ambiguous. Looked up from germline, CDR1 is DFQATT and CDR2 is SNEGSKA (reference sequence). The CDR3 totals 13 residues. Trimming left V 0 bases short and J 7 bases short, with 12 bases between. CDR3 in DNA: TGCAGTGCTAGAGATTTTGGATTGGGGACCCAGTACTTC. It yields the protein CSARDFGLGTQYF.

For the CDR3, the DNA is TGTGCCAGCAGCGTATTTAGCGGGGGGTCCCCGGGAAATGAGCAGTTCTTC. Amino acids: CASSVFSGGSPGNEQFF. V and J are TRBV9 and TRBJ2-1, with 10 positions matching TRBD2. Germline values: CDR1 SGDLS, CDR2 YYNGEE. With 1 base clipped from V and 7 bases from J, the junction kept 11 bases outside the gene matches. CDR3 length equals 17 residues.

The chain recombines TRBV4-1 with TRBJ2-3; 11 bases are shared with TRBD2. This CDR3 has 18 amino acids. CDR1 MGHRA and CDR2 YSYEKL come from the germline V gene. Unmatched junction bases numbered 6, after V lost 0 bases and J lost 1 base. CDR3 amino acids: CASSQEGGGLAGTDTQYF. As DNA, the CDR3 is TGCGCCAGCAGCCAAGAAGGTGGGGGACTAGCGGGCACAGATACGCAGTATTTT.

The sample holds one count of this clonotype. The chain carries TRBV24-1 and TRBJ1-5; D call uncertain. The germline V gene encodes CDR1 KGHDR and CDR2 SFDVKD. Trimming removed 3 bases at V and 4 bases at J, with 3 bases between. This CDR3 spans 12 amino acids. The CDR3 region is CATSDVNQPQHF. The CDR3 DNA sequence: TGTGCCACCAGTGATGTGAATCAGCCCCAGCATTTT.

This clonotype was observed a few times. The CDR3 sequence: CASSPDPRPSYEQYF. CDR3 coding DNA: TGCGCCAGCAGCCCCGATCCGCGCCCCTCCTACGAGCAGTACTTC. The chain recombines TRBV5-1 with TRBJ2-7; no reliable D call. Deletions cut 4 bases from V and 0 bases from J, with 14 bases between. This CDR3 region has 15 residues. Germline V gives CDR1 SGHRS, CDR2 YFSETQ.

The chain couples TRBV12-3 or TRBV12-4 to TRBJ2-5; D might be TRBD2 (6 bases). The DNA end lines up better with TRBJ2-7; the J call may be wrong. The CDR3 has 15 amino acids. The CDR3, as DNA: TGTGCCAGCAGTTTAGCACCGGGACTCGCCTACGAGCAGTACTTC. Protein product: CASSLAPGLAYEQYF.

The chain links TRBV20-1 to TRBJ2-1; a weak D match, TRBD1 (6 bases). Between the trimmed V and J ends, which lost 6 bases and 10 bases, there was a span of 19 bases. This CDR3 has 13 amino acids. Germline assignment: CDR1 DFQATT and CDR2 SNEGSKA (reference sequence). The CDR3 protein is CSATNRAPYEQFF. The DNA for the CDR3 is TGCAGTGCCACGAACAGGGCCCCCTACGAGCAGTTCTTC.

The rearrangement links TRBV6-2 or TRBV6-3 to TRBJ2-7; TRBD1 matches 7 bases. J gave up 3 bases and V 0 bases, and 20 bases lay outside the gene matches. Germline V gene lookup returns CDR1 MNHEY and CDR2 SVGEGT. This CDR3 contains 20 residues. In DNA form, the CDR3 reads TGTGCCAGCAGTTACTCGAGGGTTTATGTCTCGGGACAGCTGGACTACGAGCAGTACTTC. This translates into CASSYSRVYVSGQLDYEQYF.

This clonotype was recorded many times. This chain joins TRBV9 and TRBJ1-2; D is unresolved. Trimming took off 4 bases at V and 4 bases at J, with 11 bases between the two ends. The CDR3 is 13 amino acids. The germline CDR1 and CDR2 sequences are SGDLS and YYNGEE. The CDR3: CASSPRLAYGYTF. The DNA for the CDR3 is TGTGCCAGCAGCCCACGATTAGCCTATGGCTACACCTTC.